The rows below give T cell receptor beta chains drawn from one sample of a study of cytomegalovirus exposure and HLA in healthy donors. Measured with immunoSEQ multiplex PCR; TCRdb has only the in-frame clones, and not every one. The sample shows around 220,000 clones, 88% of them seen only once. Sample: PBMCs. The receptors were gathered from a woman aged 18-29 years in good health and CMV-seronegative. The CDR3 runs from the conserved cysteine through the conserved F or W. D genes are given only for firm matches. Size values are once, few and many counts, or a class for expanded clones, and some rows have none.

size: once; J: TRBJ1-4; V: TRBV27; D: .; DNA: TGTGCCAGCAGTAGAAGGGGAAGCGCTAATGAAAAACTGTTTTTT; CDR3: CASSRRGSANEKLFF
size: .; J: TRBJ1-2; V: TRBV27; D: .; DNA: TGTGCCAGCAGTCCTGTCGCTAACTATGGCTACACCTTC; CDR3: CASSPVANYGYTF
size: once; J: TRBJ2-7; V: TRBV11-1; D: TRBD2; DNA: TGTGCCAGCAGCTTAGGGACTAGGAGCCGTGTGCAGTACTTC; CDR3: CASSLGTRSRVQYF
size: .; J: TRBJ2-1; V: TRBV14; D: TRBD2; DNA: TGTGCCAGCAGCCACCCAGAACTGACTAGCGGGAGGTTATACAATGAGCAGTTCTTC; CDR3: CASSHPELTSGRLYNEQFF
size: .; J: TRBJ2-3; V: TRBV5-1; D: .; DNA: TGCGCCAGCAGCTCCTCCCTTCCCGCAGATACGCAGTATTTT; CDR3: CASSSSLPADTQYF
size: .; J: TRBJ1-2; V: TRBV28; D: .; DNA: TGTGCCAGCACCTGGACAGTTAAAGCTAACTATGGCTACACCTTC; CDR3: CASTWTVKANYGYTF
size: .; J: TRBJ2-1; V: TRBV2; D: .; DNA: TGTGCCAGCAAAGGGGATACGAGCTCCTACAATGAGCAGTTCTTC; CDR3: CASKGDTSSYNEQFF
size: .; J: TRBJ1-3; V: TRBV27; D: TRBD1; DNA: TGTGCCAGCAGTGATGACAGGGGGGGCGGAAACACCATATATTTT; CDR3: CASSDDRGGGNTIYF
size: .; J: TRBJ2-3; V: TRBV25-1; D: TRBD1; DNA: TGTGCCAGCAATCTACAGGGGAACACAGATACGCAGTATTTT; CDR3: CASNLQGNTDTQYF
size: .; J: TRBJ2-3; V: TRBV29-1; D: .; DNA: TGCAGCGTTGAACAGGGCAGGACAGATACGCAGTATTTT; CDR3: CSVEQGRTDTQYF
size: few; J: TRBJ2-3; V: TRBV28; D: .; DNA: TGTGCCAGCAGTCCCCGTACGGGTCGGGACACAGATACGCAGTATTTT; CDR3: CASSPRTGRDTDTQYF
size: .; J: TRBJ2-7; V: TRBV27; D: .; DNA: TGTGCCAGCAGTTTCCAGCGCTCCTACGAGCAGTACTTC; CDR3: CASSFQRSYEQYF
size: .; J: TRBJ1-1; V: TRBV29-1; D: .; DNA: TGCAGCGTTGAAAGACAGGCAAACTTTGAAGCTTTCTTT; CDR3: CSVERQANFEAFF
size: .; J: TRBJ1-1; V: TRBV2; D: .; DNA: TGTGCCAGCACCTTGGCCGTACCAGAGAACACTGAAGCTTTCTTT; CDR3: CASTLAVPENTEAFF
size: .; J: TRBJ1-1; V: TRBV6-1; D: .; DNA: TGTGCCAGCAGGACAAGGGACATCACTGAAGCTTTCTTT; CDR3: CASRTRDITEAFF
size: once; J: TRBJ2-7; V: TRBV11-2; D: TRBD2; DNA: TGTGCCAGCAGCTTAGATGGCGGGAGGGCCTTCTACGAGCAGTACTTC; CDR3: CASSLDGGRAFYEQYF
size: .; J: TRBJ2-1; V: TRBV6-4; D: TRBD2; DNA: TGTGCCAGCAGTGTCGGGACTAGCGGGAACAATGAGCAGTTCTTC; CDR3: CASSVGTSGNNEQFF
size: .; J: TRBJ1-5; V: TRBV27; D: .; DNA: TGTGCCAGCTCCTTTGTCACGGTAGGGGGCAATCAGCCCCAGCATTTT; CDR3: CASSFVTVGGNQPQHF
size: .; J: TRBJ2-7; V: TRBV28; D: TRBD1; DNA: TGTGCCAGCAGCACGCCGGACAGGAGCTCCTACGAGCAGTACTTC; CDR3: CASSTPDRSSYEQYF
size: .; J: TRBJ2-1; V: TRBV14; D: TRBD1; DNA: TGTGCCAGCAGCCCAAGACCGGGACAGGGCTACAATGAGCAGTTCTTC; CDR3: CASSPRPGQGYNEQFF
size: .; J: TRBJ2-7; V: TRBV7-2; D: .; DNA: TGTGCCAGCAGCTTAGTAGGATCGGGGTCCTACGAGCAGTACTTC; CDR3: CASSLVGSGSYEQYF
size: .; J: TRBJ2-7; V: TRBV4-3; D: TRBD1; DNA: TGCGCCAGCAGCCAGGGAAACAGGGGGTCGGGCGAGCAGTACTTC; CDR3: CASSQGNRGSGEQYF
size: .; J: TRBJ2-6; V: TRBV2; D: TRBD1; DNA: TGTGCCAGCCAACAGGGGGCGGCAGGGGCCAACGTCCTGACTTTC; CDR3: CASQQGAAGANVLTF
size: .; J: TRBJ1-2; V: TRBV7-2; D: .; DNA: TGTGCCAGCAGTCCTGGGGTCGGCAGGGTGGAAGATGGCTACACCTTC; CDR3: CASSPGVGRVEDGYTF
size: .; J: TRBJ2-6; V: TRBV5-1; D: TRBD1; DNA: TGCGCCAGCAGCGATAGACCGGGACAGCTTTTCTCTGGGGCCAACGTCCTGACTTTC; CDR3: CASSDRPGQLFSGANVLTF
size: .; J: TRBJ2-5; V: TRBV4-2; D: TRBD2; DNA: TGTGCCAGCAGCCAAGAAAGGAGGTCTAGCGGGAGTGAGACCCAGTACTTC; CDR3: CASSQERRSSGSETQYF
size: .; J: TRBJ2-7; V: TRBV7-2; D: .; DNA: TGTGCCAGCAGCTCTGTGTGGGGCGGGATGGTCGAGCAGTACTTC; CDR3: CASSSVWGGMVEQYF
size: .; J: TRBJ2-1; V: TRBV5-1; D: TRBD2; DNA: TGCGCCAGCAGCCCGACTAGCTTGAGCTCCTACAATGAGCAGTTCTTC; CDR3: CASSPTSLSSYNEQFF
size: .; J: TRBJ2-3; V: TRBV2; D: TRBD2; DNA: TGTGCCAGCAGTGTACGGGGGGGAGCGTTCACAGATACGCAGTATTTT; CDR3: CASSVRGGAFTDTQYF